A selection of T cell receptor beta chains follows, all from one sample in a study of STAT5B mutations in CD4+ large granular lymphocyte leukemia. Method: immunoSEQ multiplex PCR; TCRdb's copy keeps in-frame clones and lacks some. This sample has about 30,000 clones; more than 65% occur once, and the top ten carry around 2.3%. Sequenced sample: CD4+ T cells from blood buffy coats. These receptor sequences come from a human donor in good health. The CDR3 runs from the conserved cysteine through the conserved F or W. The order of the fields is V gene, clone size, D gene, J gene, CDR3 protein, CDR3 DNA. A D gene is named only where the DNA matches it firmly. Clone sizes are given selectively: once, few, many, or a class where the clone is expanded.

V: TRBV29-1; size: -; D: TRBD1; J: TRBJ1-2; CDR3: CSVIGPQGVYGYTF; DNA: TGCAGCGTTATAGGACCTCAGGGGGTCTATGGCTACACCTTC
V: TRBV6-6; size: -; D: -; J: TRBJ2-5; CDR3: CASSYSDVTQYF; DNA: TGTGCCAGCAGTTACTCTGACGTGACCCAGTACTTC
V: TRBV4-1; size: -; D: -; J: TRBJ1-4; CDR3: CASSPSSQFKEKLFF; DNA: TGCGCCAGCAGCCCTTCTTCTCAGTTTAAAGAAAAACTGTTTTTT
V: TRBV28; size: -; D: TRBD2; J: TRBJ2-1; CDR3: CASSPYRGAYNEQFF; DNA: TGTGCCAGCAGCCCCTACCGGGGGGCCTACAATGAGCAGTTCTTC
V: TRBV5-1; size: -; D: -; J: TRBJ2-1; CDR3: CASSSLYDNEQFF; DNA: TGCGCCAGCAGCTCCCTTTACGACAATGAGCAGTTCTTC
V: TRBV6-1; size: -; D: -; J: TRBJ1-3; CDR3: CASSEVRKRVPGNTIYF; DNA: TGTGCCAGCAGTGAAGTAAGGAAGCGGGTACCTGGAAACACCATATATTTT
V: TRBV19; size: -; D: -; J: TRBJ1-4; CDR3: CASSIMTTTNEKLFF; DNA: TGTGCCAGTAGTATTATGACAACAACTAATGAAAAACTGTTTTTT
V: TRBV7-8; size: -; D: -; J: TRBJ2-7; CDR3: CASSFSSYEQYF; DNA: TGTGCCAGCAGCTTTAGCTCCTACGAGCAGTACTTC
V: TRBV5-1; size: -; D: -; J: TRBJ2-1; CDR3: CASSLGQMSSYNEQFF; DNA: TGCGCCAGCAGCTTAGGACAGATGAGCTCCTACAATGAGCAGTTCTTC
V: TRBV6-1; size: -; D: -; J: TRBJ1-5; CDR3: CAISEFLGGNQPQHF; DNA: TGTGCCATCAGTGAGTTTTTAGGGGGCAATCAGCCCCAGCATTTT
V: TRBV6-1; size: -; D: -; J: TRBJ1-2; CDR3: CASSETGPNYGYTF; DNA: TGTGCCAGCAGTGAAACGGGTCCGAACTATGGCTACACCTTC
V: TRBV19; size: -; D: TRBD1; J: TRBJ1-5; CDR3: CASSIGDRQHQPQHF; DNA: TGTGCCAGTAGTATAGGGGACAGGCAACATCAGCCCCAGCATTTT
V: TRBV7-7; size: -; D: TRBD2; J: TRBJ2-1; CDR3: CASSSDQRGEQFF; DNA: TGTGCCAGCAGCTCCGACCAGCGGGGTGAGCAGTTCTTC
V: TRBV11-2; size: -; D: -; J: TRBJ2-7; CDR3: CASSRDSYEQYF; DNA: TGTGCCAGCAGCCGGGACTCCTACGAGCAGTACTTC
V: TRBV9; size: -; D: TRBD1; J: TRBJ2-1; CDR3: CASSVRDRANEQFF; DNA: TGTGCCAGCAGCGTACGGGACAGGGCCAATGAGCAGTTCTTC
V: TRBV4-1; size: -; D: -; J: TRBJ1-1; CDR3: CASSQELVVREAFF; DNA: TGCGCCAGCAGCCAAGAATTAGTAGTGAGGGAAGCTTTCTTT
V: TRBV9; size: once; D: -; J: TRBJ2-5; CDR3: CASSSREGLWGTQYF; DNA: TGTGCCAGCAGCAGTAGAGAGGGTCTCTGGGGGACCCAGTACTTC
V: TRBV7-9; size: -; D: -; J: TRBJ1-2; CDR3: CASSSVGVGGYTF; DNA: TGTGCCAGCAGCTCGGTGGGAGTAGGTGGCTACACCTTC
V: TRBV7-6; size: once; D: -; J: TRBJ2-7; CDR3: CASSLGQGIGEQYF; DNA: TGTGCCAGCAGCTTGGGGCAGGGTATAGGCGAGCAGTACTTC
V: TRBV6-1; size: -; D: -; J: TRBJ1-5; CDR3: CASSDGRGAGNQPQHF; DNA: TGTGCCAGCAGTGATGGCCGGGGAGCGGGCAATCAGCCCCAGCATTTT
V: TRBV7-7; size: once; D: -; J: TRBJ2-2; CDR3: CASSARGTMNTGELFF; DNA: TGTGCCAGCAGCGCTAGAGGGACAATGAACACCGGGGAGCTGTTTTTT
V: TRBV4-1; size: -; D: TRBD2; J: TRBJ2-2; CDR3: CASSPLRLASPGELFF; DNA: TGCGCCAGCAGCCCCTTAAGACTAGCGAGCCCCGGGGAGCTGTTTTTT